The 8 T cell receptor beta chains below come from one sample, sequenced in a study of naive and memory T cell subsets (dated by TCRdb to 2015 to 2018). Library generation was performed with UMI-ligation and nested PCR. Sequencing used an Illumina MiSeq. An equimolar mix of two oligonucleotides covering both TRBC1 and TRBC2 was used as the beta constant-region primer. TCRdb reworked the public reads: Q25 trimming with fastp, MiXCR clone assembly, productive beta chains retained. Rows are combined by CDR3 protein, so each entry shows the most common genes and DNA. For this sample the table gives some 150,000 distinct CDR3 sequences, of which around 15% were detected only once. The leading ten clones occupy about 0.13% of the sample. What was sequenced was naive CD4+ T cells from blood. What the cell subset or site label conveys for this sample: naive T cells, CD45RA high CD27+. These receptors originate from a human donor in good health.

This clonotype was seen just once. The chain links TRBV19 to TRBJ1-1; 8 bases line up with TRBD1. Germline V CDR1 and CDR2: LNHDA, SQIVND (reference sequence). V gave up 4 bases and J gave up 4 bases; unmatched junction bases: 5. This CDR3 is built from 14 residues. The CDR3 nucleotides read TGTGCCAGTAGTACTATACAGGGGGGCACTGAAGCTTTCTTT. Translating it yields CASSTIQGGTEAFF.

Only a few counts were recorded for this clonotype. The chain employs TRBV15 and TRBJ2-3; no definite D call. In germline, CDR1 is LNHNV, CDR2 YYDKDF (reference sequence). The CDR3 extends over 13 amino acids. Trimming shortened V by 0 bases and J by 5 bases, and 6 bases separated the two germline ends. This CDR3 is CATSREREDTQYF. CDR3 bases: TGTGCCACCAGCAGAGAAAGGGAAGATACGCAGTATTTT.

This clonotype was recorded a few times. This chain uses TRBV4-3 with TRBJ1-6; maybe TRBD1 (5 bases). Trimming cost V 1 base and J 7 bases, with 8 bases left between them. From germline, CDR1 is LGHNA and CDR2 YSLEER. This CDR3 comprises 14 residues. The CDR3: CASSQARQNSPLHF. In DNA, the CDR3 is TGCGCCAGCAGCCAAGCTCGACAGAATTCACCCCTCCACTTT.

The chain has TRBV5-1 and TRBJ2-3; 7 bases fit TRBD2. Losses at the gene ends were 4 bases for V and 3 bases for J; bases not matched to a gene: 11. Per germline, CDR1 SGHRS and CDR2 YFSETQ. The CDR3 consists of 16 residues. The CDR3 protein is CASSPVIGRQTDTQYF. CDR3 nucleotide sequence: TGCGCCAGCAGCCCGGTCATCGGGAGGCAGACAGATACGCAGTATTTT.

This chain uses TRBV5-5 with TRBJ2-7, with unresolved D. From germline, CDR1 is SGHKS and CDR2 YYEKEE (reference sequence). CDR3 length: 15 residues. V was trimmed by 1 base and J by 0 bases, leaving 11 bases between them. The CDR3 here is CASSLRHQSSYEQYF. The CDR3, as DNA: TGTGCCAGCAGCTTGCGTCACCAAAGCTCCTACGAGCAGTACTTC.

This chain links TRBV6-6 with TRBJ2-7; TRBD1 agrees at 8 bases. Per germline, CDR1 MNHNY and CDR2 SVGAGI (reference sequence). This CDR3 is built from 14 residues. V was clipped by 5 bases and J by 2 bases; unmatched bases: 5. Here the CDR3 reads CASSLLDRAYEQYF. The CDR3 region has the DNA TGTGCCAGCAGTCTGTTGGACAGGGCCTACGAGCAGTACTTC.

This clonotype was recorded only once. The CDR3 protein is CSARDLGLATKAHNEQFF. CDR3 coding DNA: TGCAGTGCTAGAGATCTGGGACTAGCGACGAAGGCGCACAATGAGCAGTTCTTC. The chain uses TRBV20-1 and TRBJ2-1; the match to TRBD2 covers 10 bases. The CDR3 is 18 residues long. V trimming: 0 bases; J trimming: 5 bases; junction bases outside the gene matches: 13. CDR1 and CDR2 (germline): DFQATT, SNEGSKA (reference sequence).

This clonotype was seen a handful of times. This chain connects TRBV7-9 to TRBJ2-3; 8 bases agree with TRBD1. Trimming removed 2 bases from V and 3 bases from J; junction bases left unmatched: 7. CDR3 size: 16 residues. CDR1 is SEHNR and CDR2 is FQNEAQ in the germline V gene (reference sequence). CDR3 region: CASSLFQGQGTDTQYF. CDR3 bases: TGTGCCAGCAGCTTATTCCAAGGACAGGGTACAGATACGCAGTATTTT.